Below, 28 T cell receptor beta chains from the same sample are listed, as sequenced in a study of blood T cell repertoires in COVID-19. Sequenced by immunoSEQ multiplex PCR; TCRdb stores in-frame clones only, minus some. Of roughly 290,000 clones in the sample, around nine tenths were seen once. The material sequenced was PBMCs or T cells enriched from blood (not recorded which). These receptors all stem from a woman aged 40-49 years who had recovered from COVID-19.

The chain carries TRBV3-1 (or the pseudogene TRBV3-2) and TRBJ1-2, with a weak D call TRBD1 (6 bases). From germline, CDR1 is LGHDT and CDR2 YNNKEL (reference sequence). Between the trimmed V and J ends, which lost 0 bases and 4 bases, there was a span of 12 bases. The CDR3 has 15 amino acids. Here the CDR3 reads CASSQDRGQRYGYTF. CDR3 sequence (DNA): TGTGCCAGCAGCCAAGATCGGGGACAACGCTATGGCTACACCTTC.

CDR3 region: CASSPSGQGPSHLSEQFF. CDR3 bases: TGTGCCAGCAGCCCATCGGGACAGGGCCCCTCTCACCTGAGTGAGCAGTTCTTC. This chain joins TRBV14 and TRBJ2-1; 9 bases match TRBD1. J gave up 9 bases and V 4 bases, and 19 bases lay outside the gene matches. CDR1 is SGHDN and CDR2 is FVKESK in the germline V gene. The CDR3 runs 18 residues.

This clone was seen a few times. The rearrangement joins TRBV2 to TRBJ2-1, with 9 nucleotides matching TRBD2. There are 18 residues in the CDR3. From germline, CDR1 is SNHLY and CDR2 FYNNEI. V lost 10 bases and J lost 0; bases outside the gene matches: 16. CDR3 DNA: TGTGCCAACAACCGGGGGCGGGAGGGCCGCGGCTCCTACAATGAGCAGTTCTTC. Its translation: CANNRGREGRGSYNEQFF.

The chain carries TRBV11-1 and TRBJ1-1; weak D call: TRBD1 (6 bases). Germline V gives CDR1 SGHAT, CDR2 FQDESV (reference sequence). The CDR3 length is 16 residues. V was trimmed by 5 bases and J by 6 bases, leaving 22 bases between them. The CDR3 DNA is TGTGCCAGCAGCCCCAGCCCGGGACAAGGGGGTTCTGAAGCTTTCTTT. Amino acid sequence: CASSPSPGQGGSEAFF. The whole variable domain, filled in from reference TRBV11-1 and TRBJ1-1, reads EAEVAQSPRYKITEKSQAVAFWCDPISGHATLYWYRQILGQGPELLVQFQDESVVDDSQLPKDRFSAERLKGVDSTLKIQPAELGDSAMYLCASSPSPGQGGSEAFFGQGTRLTVV.

This chain connects TRBV28 to TRBJ2-1; 7 nucleotides match TRBD2. V dropped 3 bases and J dropped 7; count of bases not matched to a gene: 9. The CDR3 contains 15 residues. The germline V gene encodes CDR1 MDHEN and CDR2 SYDVKM. The CDR3 region is CASSFGGGPGNEQFF. The CDR3 bases are TGTGCCAGCAGTTTTGGGGGAGGGCCTGGGAATGAGCAGTTCTTC.

The rearrangement links TRBV4-3 to TRBJ1-1; tentatively, D is TRBD1 (5 bases). The CDR3 length is 15 residues. Trimming cost V 0 bases and J 6 bases, with 14 bases left between them. Germline V lookup: CDR1 LGHNA, CDR2 YSLEER. CDR3 protein: CASSQEIRVWAEAFF. As DNA, the CDR3 is TGCGCCAGCAGCCAAGAAATCAGGGTATGGGCTGAAGCTTTCTTT.

The J gene is TRBJ1-6, the V gene TRBV7-2; 8 bases are shared with TRBD1. The ends lost 6 bases at V and 7 bases at J; junction bases unmatched: 8. The V gene's germline CDR1 is SGHTA and CDR2 FQGNSA. The CDR3 consists of 15 residues. CDR3 sequence (DNA): TGTGCCAGCAGTTCAGGGGGCTTGGGGAATTCACCCCTCCACTTT. Its translation: CASSSGGLGNSPLHF. Filled out from reference TRBV7-2 and TRBJ1-6, the complete variable domain reads GAGVSQSPSNKVTEKGKDVELRCDPISGHTALYWYRQSLGQGLEFLIYFQGNSAPDKSGLPSDRFSAERTGGSVSTLTIQRTQQEDSAVYLCASSSGGLGNSPLHFGNGTRLTVT.

This clone has more than one count but fewer than ten. CDR3 amino acids: CASSLALTEGYTF. CDR3 nucleotides: TGTGCCAGCAGCTTGGCCTTAACAGAGGGCTACACCTTC. This chain connects TRBV5-4 to TRBJ1-2; unclear D gene. This CDR3 is 13 amino acids long. CDR1 SGHNT and CDR2 YYREEE come from the germline V gene (reference sequence). V dropped 0 bases and J dropped 8 bases, with 11 bases sitting between them.

The rearrangement links TRBV2 to TRBJ2-5, with D possibly TRBD2 on 5 matching bases. V was clipped by 1 base and J by 2 bases, with 8 bases between them. Germline CDR1 SNHLY, CDR2 FYNNEI. The CDR3 length is 14 residues. The CDR3 here is CASSEELAQETQYF. In DNA form, the CDR3 reads TGTGCCAGCAGTGAAGAGTTAGCGCAAGAGACCCAGTACTTC.

The chain carries TRBV15 and TRBJ2-5; 7 nucleotides line up with TRBD1. After removal of 3 bases from V and 2 bases from J, the junction contained 3 bases not matched to a gene. The germline CDR1 and CDR2 sequences are LNHNV and YYDKDF (reference sequence). This CDR3 spans 14 amino acids. In DNA, the CDR3 is TGTGCCACCAGCAGGGGGGACAGACAAGAGACCCAGTACTTC. Amino acid sequence: CATSRGDRQETQYF.

This chain uses TRBV28 with TRBJ2-3, with 7 bases identical to TRBD2. Germline assignment: CDR1 MDHEN and CDR2 SYDVKM. CDR3 length: 15 amino acids. Losses at the gene ends were 2 bases for V and 2 bases for J; bases not matched to a gene: 4. CDR3 loop: CASSLVSGYTDTQYF. The CDR3 coding sequence is TGTGCCAGCAGTTTAGTTAGCGGGTACACAGATACGCAGTATTTT.

This clone occurred a few times. The CDR3 DNA is TGTGCCAGCTCACCAATTAGCGGTGGCTCCGGGGAGCTGTTTTTT. This gives the protein CASSPISGGSGELFF. This sequence joins TRBV18 and TRBJ2-2; tentative D call: TRBD2 (6 bases). Per the germline V gene, CDR1 is KGHSH and CDR2 is LQKENI. The CDR3 extends over 15 amino acids. The V end was cut by 2 bases, the J end by 6 bases, with 13 bases between. The whole variable domain, remainder taken from reference TRBV18 and TRBJ2-2, is NAGVMQNPRHLVRRRGQEARLRCSPMKGHSHVYWYRQLPEEGLKFMVYLQKENIIDESGMPKERFSAEFPKEGPSILRIQQVVRGDSAAYFCASSPISGGSGELFFGEGSRLTVL.

CDR3 residues: CASSQLEGDRGPVEAFF. In DNA form, the CDR3 reads TGTGCCAGCTCACAGCTCGAGGGGGACAGGGGGCCGGTTGAAGCTTTCTTT. The J gene is TRBJ1-1, the V gene TRBV18; 12 positions agree with TRBD1. Germline CDR1 and CDR2: KGHSH and LQKENI. The CDR3 spans 17 residues. V gave up 4 bases and J gave up 7 bases; unmatched junction bases: 13.

The CDR3 nucleotides are TGTGCCAGCTCTCCGTCAGGGGCCGCGAACACCGGGGAGCTGTTTTTT. Translating it yields CASSPSGAANTGELFF. This chain joins TRBV18 and TRBJ2-2, with TRBD1 as a possible D gene (6 bases). The CDR3 spans 16 residues. Trimming removed 6 bases from V and 0 bases from J, with 14 bases in between. CDR1 KGHSH and CDR2 LQKENI come from the germline V gene. The complete variable domain, with remaining parts taken from reference TRBV18 and TRBJ2-2, reads NAGVMQNPRHLVRRRGQEARLRCSPMKGHSHVYWYRQLPEEGLKFMVYLQKENIIDESGMPKERFSAEFPKEGPSILRIQQVVRGDSAAYFCASSPSGAANTGELFFGEGSRLTVL.

The V and J genes are TRBV19 and TRBJ1-1, with TRBD1 matching 7 bases. CDR1 is LNHDA and CDR2 is SQIVND in the germline V gene (reference sequence). CDR3 length: 16 amino acids. With 5 bases clipped from V and 0 bases from J, the junction kept 9 bases outside the gene matches. The CDR3 sequence: CASSSWDSAMNTEAFF. CDR3 bases: TGTGCCAGTAGTTCTTGGGACAGCGCGATGAACACTGAAGCTTTCTTT.

This rearrangement joins TRBV9 to TRBJ2-4; TRBD2 aligns across 11 bases. CDR1 is SGDLS and CDR2 is YYNGEE in the germline V gene. CDR3 length: 18 amino acids. The ends lost 0 bases at V and 0 bases at J; junction bases unmatched: 5. The DNA for the CDR3 is TGTGCCAGCAGCGTAGACCTAGCGGGAGGCGGAGCCAAAAACATTCAGTACTTC. It specifies CASSVDLAGGGAKNIQYF.

The rearrangement uses TRBV3-1 (or the pseudogene TRBV3-2) and TRBJ2-7, with D tentatively TRBD2 (6 bases). Between the trimmed V and J ends, which lost 6 bases and 9 bases, there was a span of 21 bases. This CDR3 is 14 amino acids long. Germline CDR1 and CDR2: LGHDT and YNNKEL (reference sequence). CDR3 nucleotides: TGTGCCAGCAGGAGCAGGAAACCGGAGCGGGTGCAGTACTTC. It specifies CASRSRKPERVQYF.

The table lists this clone with a count of one. The rearrangement links TRBV19 to TRBJ2-7; 13 bases are shared with TRBD2. This CDR3 is built from 13 residues. Germline assignment: CDR1 LNHDA and CDR2 SQIVND (reference sequence). The ends lost 8 bases at V and 8 bases at J; junction bases unmatched: 6. The CDR3 reads CASRTSGSPQQYF. As DNA, the CDR3 is TGTGCCAGTCGGACTAGCGGGAGTCCCCAGCAGTACTTC.

The J gene is TRBJ2-7, the V gene TRBV4-2; the match to TRBD2 covers 10 bases. The CDR3 loop spans 17 amino acids. The ends lost 5 bases at V and 3 bases at J; junction bases unmatched: 13. Germline V gives CDR1 LGHNA, CDR2 YNFKEQ. For the CDR3, the DNA is TGTGCCAGCAGCTACGGAACCGGGACTAGCGCGAACTACGAGCAGTACTTC. It specifies CASSYGTGTSANYEQYF.

The V call is TRBV10-3, the J call TRBJ2-2, with D possibly matching TRBD2 (5 bases). Germline CDR1 and CDR2: ENHRY and SYGVKD. The CDR3 runs to 14 residues. The V end was cut by 6 bases, the J end by 1 base, with 9 bases between. The CDR3 here is CAIRGGLNTGELFF. CDR3 sequence (DNA): TGTGCCATCAGAGGAGGACTGAACACCGGGGAGCTGTTTTTT.

This chain uses TRBV2 with TRBJ1-6, with a tentative D call TRBD1 (5 bases). This CDR3 has 13 residues. Germline assignment: CDR1 SNHLY and CDR2 FYNNEI. V lost 4 bases and J lost 10, with 11 bases in between. CDR3 region: CASSAGIISPLHF. The CDR3 coding sequence is TGTGCCAGCAGTGCAGGGATTATCTCACCCCTCCACTTT.

V is TRBV15 and J is TRBJ2-4; D perhaps matches TRBD2 (7 bases). The CDR3 runs to 15 residues. Germline assignment: CDR1 LNHNV and CDR2 YYDKDF (reference sequence). Trimming stripped 0 bases from V and 6 bases from J, with 12 bases between. The CDR3 is CATSRDPGGRNIQYF. CDR3 sequence (DNA): TGTGCCACCAGCAGAGATCCGGGGGGCAGAAACATTCAGTACTTC.

This rearrangement joins TRBV28 to TRBJ2-1; no reliable D call. The CDR3 covers 12 residues. V shed 6 bases and J shed 4 bases, with 7 bases lying between them. The germline gives CDR1 MDHEN, CDR2 SYDVKM. The CDR3 reads CASSLRYNEQFF. The CDR3 region has the DNA TGTGCCAGCAGCCTCAGATACAATGAGCAGTTCTTC. Full variable domain (rest looked up from reference TRBV28 and TRBJ2-1): DVKVTQSSRYLVKRTGEKVFLECVQDMDHENMFWYRQDPGLGLRLIYFSYDVKMKEKGDIPEGYSVSREKKERFSLILESASTNQTSMYLCASSLRYNEQFFGPGTRLTVL.

There are a few counts of this clone. The chain combines TRBV2 with TRBJ1-5, with no clear D. CDR1 is SNHLY, CDR2 FYNNEI, per germline. The CDR3 runs 14 residues. V shed 4 bases and J shed 2 bases, with 9 bases lying between them. CDR3 loop: CASSVGQGNQPQHF. CDR3 coding DNA: TGTGCCAGCAGTGTTGGGCAGGGCAATCAGCCCCAGCATTTT.

This chain links TRBV7-2 with TRBJ2-7; D may be TRBD1 (6 bases). Germline V gene lookup returns CDR1 SGHTA and CDR2 FQGNSA. The CDR3 loop spans 16 amino acids. Trimming took 4 bases from V and 3 from J, leaving 19 bases between them. DNA of the CDR3: TGTGCCAGCAGCTCGACAGGTTTATCCTCAAACTACGAGCAGTACTTC. Encoded protein: CASSSTGLSSNYEQYF.

This chain links TRBV27 with TRBJ1-1, with TRBD1 identical over 8 bases. CDR1 MNHEY and CDR2 SMNVEV come from the germline V gene (reference sequence). The CDR3 has 13 amino acids. Trimming took 3 bases from V and 7 from J; bases not matched to a gene: 4. The CDR3 sequence: CASSFLGQGEAFF. The CDR3 DNA reads TGTGCCAGCAGTTTCTTAGGACAGGGTGAAGCTTTCTTT.

Points on this clone: The same CDR3 is also encoded by other DNA sequences in this sample. The rearrangement links TRBV7-2 to TRBJ2-7; 15 bases fit TRBD2. V lost 4 bases and J lost 6; bases outside the gene matches: 1. The CDR3 is 14 residues long. Germline assignment: CDR1 SGHTA and CDR2 FQGNSA. The CDR3 nucleotides are TGTGCCAGCAGCTGGGGACTAGCGGGAGGCGAGCAGTACTTC. Its translation: CASSWGLAGGEQYF.

This chain uses TRBV28 with TRBJ1-6; the match to TRBD1 covers 9 bases. CDR1 and CDR2 (germline): MDHEN, SYDVKM. V gave up 7 bases and J gave up 4 bases; unmatched junction bases: 5. CDR3 length equals 15 residues. CDR3 in amino acids: CASTSGTGYNSPLHF. The DNA of the CDR3 is TGTGCCAGCACCTCCGGGACAGGGTATAATTCACCCCTCCACTTT.